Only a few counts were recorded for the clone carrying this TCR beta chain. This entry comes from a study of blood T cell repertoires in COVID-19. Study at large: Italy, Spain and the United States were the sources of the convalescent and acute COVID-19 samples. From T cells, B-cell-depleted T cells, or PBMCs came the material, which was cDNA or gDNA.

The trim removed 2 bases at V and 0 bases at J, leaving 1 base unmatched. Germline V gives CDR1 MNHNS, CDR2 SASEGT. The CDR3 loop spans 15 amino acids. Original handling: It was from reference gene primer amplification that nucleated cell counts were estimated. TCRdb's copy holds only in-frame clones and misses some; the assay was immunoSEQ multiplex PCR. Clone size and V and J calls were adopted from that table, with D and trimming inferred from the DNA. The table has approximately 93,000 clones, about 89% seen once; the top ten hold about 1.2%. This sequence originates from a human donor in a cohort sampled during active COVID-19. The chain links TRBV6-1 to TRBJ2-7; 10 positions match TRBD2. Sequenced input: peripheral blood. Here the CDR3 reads CASSERLAGSYEQYF. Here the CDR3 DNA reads TGTGCCAGCAGTGAACGACTAGCGGGCTCCTACGAGCAGTACTTC.